Presented here are 6 T cell receptor beta chains from one specimen sequenced in a study of early T cells in non-severe SARS-CoV-2 infection. TCRdb passed the 5' RACE reads through MiXCR, listing each CDR3 protein once. The sample has 40,000 to 45,000 distinct CDR3 sequences; roughly 4.3% are singletons. Sequenced material: whole blood. The receptors derive from an adult who was a healthcare worker with PCR-confirmed SARS-CoV-2 infection or an uninfected control (not recorded which).

This clonotype occurred many times. CDR3 protein: CASSLDGEGYTF. CDR3 sequence (DNA): TGTGCCAGCAGTTTAGACGGCGAGGGCTACACCTTC. This chain links TRBV12-3 or TRBV12-4 with TRBJ1-2; D is unclear. The length of the CDR3 is 12 residues. V lost 1 base to trimming and J lost 8 bases, with 8 bases between them.

This clonotype was recorded many times. The chain recombines TRBV28 with TRBJ2-3; D is unresolved. This CDR3 contains 14 residues. Trimming shortened V by 6 bases and J by 5 bases, and 15 bases separated the two germline ends. CDR1 is MDHEN and CDR2 is SYDVKM in the germline V gene. For the CDR3, the DNA is TGTGCCAGCAGCCCCCCGGCCGGCGTAGATACGCAGTATTTT. Protein: CASSPPAGVDTQYF.

This clonotype came up many times. This chain links TRBV18 with TRBJ1-4; no firm D call. The CDR3 totals 15 residues. Trimming took off 4 bases at V and 0 bases at J, with 9 bases between the two ends. Germline assignment: CDR1 KGHSH and CDR2 LQKENI. For the CDR3, the DNA is TGTGCCAGCTCACAATTCGGGACAACTAATGAAAAACTGTTTTTT. Amino acids: CASSQFGTTNEKLFF.

Many counts were recorded for this clonotype. The rearrangement links TRBV28 to TRBJ2-2; D is unclear. The CDR3 spans 12 residues. Germline loops: CDR1 MDHEN, CDR2 SYDVKM. Trimming stripped 5 bases from V and 4 bases from J, with 5 bases between. The CDR3 DNA sequence: TGTGCCAGCAGTCTTTCCACCGGGGAGCTGTTTTTT. Translating it yields CASSLSTGELFF.

This clonotype was seen many times. The chain carries TRBV7-8 and TRBJ2-7; a possible D gene is TRBD2 (6 bases). The CDR3 has 16 residues. Trimming took 5 bases from V and 0 from J, leaving 17 bases between them. CDR1 is SGHVS and CDR2 is FQNEAQ in the germline V gene. CDR3 DNA sequence: TGTGCCAGCAGCGTTAGAGCCGAGGGACTCTCCTACGAGCAGTACTTC. This translates into CASSVRAEGLSYEQYF.

This clonotype was observed at least ten times. The chain carries TRBV18 and TRBJ2-7; D possibly corresponds to TRBD2 (5 bases). The CDR3 consists of 13 residues. Per the germline V gene, CDR1 is KGHSH and CDR2 is LQKENI. The V gene lost 2 bases and the J gene lost 5 bases, with 10 bases spanning the gap. CDR3 DNA: TGTGCCAGCTCACCAATCTTGGAGGACGAGCAGTACTTC. It specifies CASSPILEDEQYF.